Shown below are 21 T cell receptor beta chains from a single sample sequenced in a study of radiotherapy plus CTLA-4 blockade in lung cancer. Only in-frame clones appear in the TCRdb table, and some are missing; sequencing was by immunoSEQ multiplex PCR. The sample contains about 44,000 clones, approximately 80% of which appear only once. The material was peripheral blood, obtained from a patient treated with radiotherapy plus ipilimumab. The source of these receptors is a human donor with non-small cell lung cancer whose response to radiotherapy plus ipilimumab could not be evaluated.

The chain employs TRBV19 and TRBJ1-4; D gene unclear. Looked up from germline, CDR1 is LNHDA and CDR2 is SQIVND (reference sequence). This CDR3 is 13 amino acids long. Trimming removed 7 bases from V and 4 bases from J, with 10 bases in between. The CDR3 DNA reads as TGTGCCAGTAATTCCGAGGATAATGAAAAACTGTTTTTT. Its protein is CASNSEDNEKLFF.

This clone was seen more than once but under ten times. CDR3 sequence: CASSGLAGASEYEQYF. In DNA form, the CDR3 reads TGTGCCAGCAGCGGATTAGCGGGGGCCTCCGAGTACGAGCAGTACTTC. V is TRBV9 and J is TRBJ2-7, with 9 bases matching TRBD2. CDR3 length equals 16 residues. V trimming: 3 bases; J trimming: 4 bases; junction bases outside the gene matches: 11. CDR1 SGDLS and CDR2 YYNGEE come from the germline V gene. Full variable domain (outside the CDR3, taken from reference TRBV9 and TRBJ2-7): DSGVTQTPKHLITATGQRVTLRCSPRSGDLSVYWYQQSLDQGLQFLIQYYNGEERAKGNILERFSAQQFPDLHSELNLSSLELGDSALYFCASSGLAGASEYEQYFGPGTRLTVT.

This clone occurred a few times. The chain employs TRBV12-5 and TRBJ2-6; TRBD1 is a possible D gene (5 bases). The CDR3 covers 16 residues. Germline V CDR1 and CDR2: LGHNT, FRNRAP. The V gene lost 2 bases and the J gene lost 1 base, with 9 bases spanning the gap. Here the CDR3 DNA reads TGTGCTAGTGGTTTGCCCCACAGGTCTGGGGCCAACGTCCTGACTTTC. This encodes CASGLPHRSGANVLTF. The full variable domain, rest sourced from reference TRBV12-5 and TRBJ2-6, is DARVTQTPRHKVTEMGQEVTMRCQPILGHNTVFWYRQTMMQGLELLAYFRNRAPLDDSGMPKDRFSAEMPDATLATLKIQPSEPRDSAVYFCASGLPHRSGANVLTFGAGSRLTVL.

The chain employs TRBV5-1 and TRBJ2-2; D gene ambiguous. The germline gives CDR1 SGHRS, CDR2 YFSETQ. CDR3 length equals 15 residues. Trimming took 0 bases from V and 4 from J, leaving 10 bases between them. The CDR3 DNA is TGCGCCAGCAGCTTGGGCACTACGGGCACCGGGGAGCTGTTTTTT. It encodes CASSLGTTGTGELFF. The full variable domain, in which reference TRBV5-1 and TRBJ2-2 provide the parts outside the CDR3, is KAGVTQTPRYLIKTRGQQVTLSCSPISGHRSVSWYQQTPGQGLQFLFEYFSETQRNKGNFPGRFSGRQFSNSRSEMNVSTLELGDSALYLCASSLGTTGTGELFFGEGSRLTVL.

CDR3 loop: CASSERQGAVIAFF. The CDR3 nucleotides read TGTGCCAGCAGTGAACGACAGGGGGCAGTGATCGCTTTCTTT. This chain joins TRBV6-1 and TRBJ1-1; 10 bases are shared with TRBD1. V was clipped by 2 bases and J by 11 bases; unmatched bases: 8. The CDR3 covers 14 residues. Germline lookup yields CDR1 MNHNS and CDR2 SASEGT.

The CDR3 DNA is TGTGCCAGCAGCTTTCGGACTAGCGGGGGAGATACGCAGTATTTT. It codes for CASSFRTSGGDTQYF. V usage is TRBV7-9 and J usage is TRBJ2-3, with 13 bases matching TRBD2. J was trimmed by 5 bases and V by 3 bases; bases with no gene match: 2. The length of the CDR3 is 15 residues. Germline loops: CDR1 SEHNR, CDR2 FQNEAQ (reference sequence).

The CDR3 region is CASSTTGMANTGELFF. The CDR3 nucleotides are TGTGCCAGCAGCACAACCGGGATGGCGAACACCGGGGAGCTGTTTTTT. The V gene is TRBV5-8, the J gene TRBJ2-2; D is possibly TRBD2 (5 bases). Trimming pared 4 bases from V and 0 bases from J, leaving 13 bases between. This CDR3 comprises 16 residues. Germline CDR1 is SGHTS and CDR2 is YDEGEE.

This sequence joins TRBV19 and TRBJ2-5; no clear D. From germline, CDR1 is LNHDA and CDR2 SQIVND (reference sequence). CDR3 length equals 13 residues. V was pared by 4 bases and J by 2 bases, with 8 bases between. CDR3 loop: CASSRASQETQYF. The CDR3 DNA reads TGTGCCAGTAGTAGGGCTTCTCAAGAGACCCAGTACTTC.

The genes are TRBV15 and TRBJ2-3; D possibly corresponds to TRBD2 (6 bases). The CDR3 spans 14 residues. With 8 bases removed from V and 2 bases from J, the gap between germline ends came to 14 bases. Germline CDR1 reads LNHNV; CDR2 reads YYDKDF (reference sequence). The CDR3 reads CATGRERHTDTQYF. The CDR3 DNA reads as TGTGCCACCGGACGGGAGAGACACACAGATACGCAGTATTTT.

CDR3 DNA: TGTGCCAGCTCACCGGCCAGGGCGGCCTACAATGAGCAGTTCTTC. Translating it yields CASSPARAAYNEQFF. V is TRBV18 and J is TRBJ2-1; a possible D gene is TRBD1 (5 bases). The V gene lost 3 bases and the J gene lost 2 bases, with 11 bases spanning the gap. The CDR3 runs to 15 residues. Germline CDR1 is KGHSH and CDR2 is LQKENI.

The chain recombines TRBV7-9 with TRBJ2-7; 8 bases agree with TRBD1. This CDR3 comprises 14 residues. V lost 5 bases and J lost 2; bases outside the gene matches: 5. Germline V gene sequence: CDR1 SEHNR, CDR2 FQNEAQ (reference sequence). This CDR3 is CASSQRTGTYEQYF. CDR3 coding DNA: TGTGCCAGCAGCCAGCGGACAGGGACCTACGAGCAGTACTTC.

The V and J genes are TRBV7-2 and TRBJ1-1; D may be TRBD1 (5 bases). Germline loops: CDR1 SGHTA, CDR2 FQGNSA. V dropped 6 bases and J dropped 5 bases, with 13 bases sitting between them. This CDR3 is 13 amino acids long. CDR3 protein: CASSLSRDTEAFF. CDR3 nucleotides: TGTGCCAGCAGTTTAAGCAGGGATACTGAAGCTTTCTTT.

V and J are TRBV7-7 and TRBJ2-2; 13 bases are a match to TRBD2. The trim removed 5 bases at V and 5 bases at J, leaving 2 bases unmatched. This CDR3 comprises 15 residues. Germline CDR1 is SSHAT and CDR2 is FNYEAQ (reference sequence). As DNA, the CDR3 is TGTGCCAGCAGCATGGGACTAGCGGGGACCGGGGAGCTGTTTTTT. Protein: CASSMGLAGTGELFF.

Regarding this clone: Other DNA sequences in this sample translate to the same CDR3. J is TRBJ2-5 and V is TRBV7-9; a weak D match, TRBD1 (6 bases). Germline V gene sequence: CDR1 SEHNR, CDR2 FQNEAQ (reference sequence). Deletions cut 1 base from V and 5 bases from J, with 8 bases between. The CDR3 is 13 amino acids. The CDR3 reads CASSLDRAETQYF. CDR3 nucleotides: TGTGCCAGCAGCTTAGACAGGGCGGAGACCCAGTACTTC.

The CDR3 coding sequence is TGTGCCAGCAGTACGCGGGGGGCCGCTAACTATGGCTACACCTTC. It translates to CASSTRGAANYGYTF. The rearrangement joins TRBV7-9 to TRBJ1-2; D is perhaps TRBD1 (6 bases). CDR1 is SEHNR, CDR2 FQNEAQ, per germline (reference sequence). The length of the CDR3 is 15 residues. V was pared by 6 bases and J by 0 bases, with 14 bases between.

The chain employs TRBV28 and TRBJ2-7; D uncertain. Germline V gene sequence: CDR1 MDHEN, CDR2 SYDVKM. The V gene lost 3 bases and the J gene lost 2 bases, with 2 bases spanning the gap. The CDR3 sequence is 11 residues long. The CDR3 region has the DNA TGTGCCAGCAGTTTCACCTACGAGCAGTACTTC. It translates to CASSFTYEQYF.

The chain joins TRBV4-1 to TRBJ2-3; D is uncertain. This CDR3 region has 16 residues. Deletions cut 3 bases from V and 0 bases from J, with 13 bases between. Germline loops: CDR1 MGHRA, CDR2 YSYEKL. The CDR3 region has the DNA TGCGCCAGCAGCCAGATAGACATCCTTAGCACAGATACGCAGTATTTT. Protein product: CASSQIDILSTDTQYF.

The V gene is TRBV7-3, the J gene TRBJ2-6; D gene uncertain. The CDR3 contains 15 residues. The germline CDR1 and CDR2 sequences are SGHTA and FQGTGA. The V end was cut by 4 bases, the J end by 0 bases, with 7 bases between. The CDR3, as DNA: TGTGCCAGCAGCTCCACTGTCTCTGGGGCCAACGTCCTGACTTTC. It codes for CASSSTVSGANVLTF.

The gene calls are TRBV6-4 and TRBJ2-1, with TRBD2 as a possible D gene (5 bases). Germline CDR1 and CDR2: MRHNA and SNTAGT. This CDR3 comprises 14 residues. V was trimmed by 5 bases and J by 6 bases, leaving 14 bases between them. The CDR3 reads CASSPASGINEQFF. In DNA form, the CDR3 reads TGTGCCAGCAGTCCAGCCTCCGGGATCAATGAGCAGTTCTTC.

The chain couples TRBV7-2 to TRBJ2-1, with TRBD2 matching 10 bases. The CDR3 length is 15 residues. The germline V gene has CDR1 SGHTA and CDR2 FQGNSA. With V trimmed by 7 bases and J by 9 bases, 12 bases remained unmatched. The CDR3 bases are TGTGCCAGCACCCTTGGGCCTAGCGGGAGCATTGAGCAGTTCTTC. Translated, it gives CASTLGPSGSIEQFF.

Note on this clone: Because the CDR3 is missing its conserved closing phenylalanine or tryptophan, this is likely a read error. The V call is TRBV18, the J call TRBJ1-2; 11 bases are shared with TRBD1. The CDR3 is made up of 16 amino acids. From germline, CDR1 is KGHSH and CDR2 LQKENI. V was pared by 0 bases and J by 0 bases, with 0 bases of the junction left unmatched. The CDR3 region has the DNA TGTGCCAGCTCACCACCGGGACAGGGGGCTAACTATGGCTACACCCTC. Translation gives CASSPPGQGANYGYTL.